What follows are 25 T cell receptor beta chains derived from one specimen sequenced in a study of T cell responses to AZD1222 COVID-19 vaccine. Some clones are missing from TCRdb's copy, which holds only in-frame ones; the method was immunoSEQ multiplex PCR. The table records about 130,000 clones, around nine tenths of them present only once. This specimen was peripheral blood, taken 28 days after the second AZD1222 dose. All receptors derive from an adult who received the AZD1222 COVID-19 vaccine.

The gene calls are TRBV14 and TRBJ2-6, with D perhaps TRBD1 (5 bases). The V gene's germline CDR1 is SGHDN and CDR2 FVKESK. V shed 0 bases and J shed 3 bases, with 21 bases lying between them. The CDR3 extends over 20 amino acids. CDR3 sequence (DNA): TGTGCCAGCAGCCAAGAGTTGGGCAGGGCTGGGCGTCGTGGGGCCAACGTCCTGACTTTC. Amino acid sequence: CASSQELGRAGRRGANVLTF.

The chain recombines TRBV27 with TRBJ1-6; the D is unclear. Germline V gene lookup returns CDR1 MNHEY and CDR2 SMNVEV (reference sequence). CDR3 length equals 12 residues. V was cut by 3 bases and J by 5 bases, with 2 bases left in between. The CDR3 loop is CASSFNNSPLHF. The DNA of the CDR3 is TGTGCCAGCAGTTTCAATAATTCACCCCTCCACTTT.

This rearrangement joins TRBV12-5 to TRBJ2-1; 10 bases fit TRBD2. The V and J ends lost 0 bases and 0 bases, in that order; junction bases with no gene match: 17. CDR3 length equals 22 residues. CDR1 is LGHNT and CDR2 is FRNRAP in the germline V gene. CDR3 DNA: TGTGCTAGTGGTTTGGTAAGTGGAGTAGCGGGAGGCGAAATTAGCTCCTACAATGAGCAGTTCTTC. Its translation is CASGLVSGVAGGEISSYNEQFF.

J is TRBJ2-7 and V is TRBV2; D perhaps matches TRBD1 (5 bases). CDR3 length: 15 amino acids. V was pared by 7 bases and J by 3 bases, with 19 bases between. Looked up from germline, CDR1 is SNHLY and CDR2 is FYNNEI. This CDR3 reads CASTDDRVPSYEQYF. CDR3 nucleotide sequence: TGTGCCAGCACTGACGACAGAGTACCCAGCTACGAGCAGTACTTC.

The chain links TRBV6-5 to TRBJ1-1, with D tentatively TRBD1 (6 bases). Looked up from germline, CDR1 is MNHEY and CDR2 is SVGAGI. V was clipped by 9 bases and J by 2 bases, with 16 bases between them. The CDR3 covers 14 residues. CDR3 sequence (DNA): TGTGCCAGTCGAAGCGGGGGCTTAAACACTGAAGCTTTCTTT. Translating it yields CASRSGGLNTEAFF.

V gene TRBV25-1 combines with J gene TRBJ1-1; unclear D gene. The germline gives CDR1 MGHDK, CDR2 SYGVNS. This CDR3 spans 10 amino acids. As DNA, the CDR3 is TGTGCAGCGGAGGGCAAGCGAGCTTTCTTT. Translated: CAAEGKRAFF. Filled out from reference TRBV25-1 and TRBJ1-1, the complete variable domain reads EADIYQTPRYLVIGTGKKITLECSQTMGHDKMYWYQQDPGMELHLIHYSYGVNSTEKGDLSSESTVSRIRTEHFPLTLESARPSHTSQYLCAAEGKRAFFGQGTRLTVV.

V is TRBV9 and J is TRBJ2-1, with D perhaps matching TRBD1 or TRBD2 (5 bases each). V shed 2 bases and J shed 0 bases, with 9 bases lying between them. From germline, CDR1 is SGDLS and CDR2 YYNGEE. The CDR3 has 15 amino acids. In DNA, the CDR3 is TGTGCCAGCAGCGTCGGGGCCGTCTCCTACAATGAGCAGTTCTTC. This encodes CASSVGAVSYNEQFF.

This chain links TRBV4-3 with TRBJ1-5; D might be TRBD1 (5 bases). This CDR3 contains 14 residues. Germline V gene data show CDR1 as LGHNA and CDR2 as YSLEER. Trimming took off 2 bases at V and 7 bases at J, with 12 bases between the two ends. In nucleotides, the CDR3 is TGCGCCAGCAGCCAACTCCGGGGGACCCAGCCCCAGCATTTT. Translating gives CASSQLRGTQPQHF.

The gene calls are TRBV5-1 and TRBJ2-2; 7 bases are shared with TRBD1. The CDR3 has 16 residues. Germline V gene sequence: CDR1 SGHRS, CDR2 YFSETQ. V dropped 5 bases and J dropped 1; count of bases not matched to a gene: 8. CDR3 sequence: CASSSGQVGNTGELFF. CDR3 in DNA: TGCGCCAGCAGTTCCGGACAGGTCGGGAACACCGGGGAGCTGTTTTTT. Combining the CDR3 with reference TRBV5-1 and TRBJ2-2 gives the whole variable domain KAGVTQTPRYLIKTRGQQVTLSCSPISGHRSVSWYQQTPGQGLQFLFEYFSETQRNKGNFPGRFSGRQFSNSRSEMNVSTLELGDSALYLCASSSGQVGNTGELFFGEGSRLTVL.

The DNA for the CDR3 is TGTGCCAGCAGTTCCGGCGGGTTAATAACCACTAGCACAGATACGCAGTATTTT. Amino acids: CASSSGGLITTSTDTQYF. This chain joins TRBV27 and TRBJ2-3, with D possibly TRBD2 on 5 matching bases. Trimming took 4 bases from V and 0 from J, leaving 20 bases between them. CDR3 size: 18 residues. CDR1 MNHEY and CDR2 SMNVEV come from the germline V gene (reference sequence).

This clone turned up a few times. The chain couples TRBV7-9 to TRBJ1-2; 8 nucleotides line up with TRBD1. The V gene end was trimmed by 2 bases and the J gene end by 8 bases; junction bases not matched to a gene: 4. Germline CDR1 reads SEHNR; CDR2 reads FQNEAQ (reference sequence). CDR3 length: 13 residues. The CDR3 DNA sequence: TGTGCCAGCAGCTTATCAGGGGGCGTCGGCTACACCTTC. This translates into CASSLSGGVGYTF.

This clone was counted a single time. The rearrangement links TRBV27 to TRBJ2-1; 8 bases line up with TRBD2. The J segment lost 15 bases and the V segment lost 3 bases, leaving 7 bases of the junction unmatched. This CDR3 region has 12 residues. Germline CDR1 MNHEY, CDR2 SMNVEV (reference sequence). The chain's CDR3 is CASSFGQRGLFF. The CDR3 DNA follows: TGTGCCAGCAGTTTCGGGCAGCGGGGGTTGTTCTTC.

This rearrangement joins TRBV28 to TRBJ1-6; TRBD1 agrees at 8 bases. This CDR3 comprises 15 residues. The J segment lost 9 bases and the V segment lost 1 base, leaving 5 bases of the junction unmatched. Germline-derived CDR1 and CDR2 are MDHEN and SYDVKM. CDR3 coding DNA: TGTGCCAGCAGTTTATTAAGCAGGGGGCGTTCACCCCTCCACTTT. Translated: CASSLLSRGRSPLHF.

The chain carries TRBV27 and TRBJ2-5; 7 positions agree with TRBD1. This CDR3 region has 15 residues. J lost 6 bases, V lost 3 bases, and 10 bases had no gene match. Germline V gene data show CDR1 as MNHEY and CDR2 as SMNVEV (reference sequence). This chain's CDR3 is CASSFSSDRVKTQYF. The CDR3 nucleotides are TGTGCCAGCAGTTTCTCTTCAGACAGGGTAAAGACCCAGTACTTC.

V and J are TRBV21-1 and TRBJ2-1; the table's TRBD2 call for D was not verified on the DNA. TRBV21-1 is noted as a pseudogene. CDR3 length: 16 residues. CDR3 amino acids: CASSKDGYWSYNEQFF. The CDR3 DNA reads TGTGCCAGCAGCAAAGACGGGTACTGGTCCTACAATGAGCAGTTCTTC.

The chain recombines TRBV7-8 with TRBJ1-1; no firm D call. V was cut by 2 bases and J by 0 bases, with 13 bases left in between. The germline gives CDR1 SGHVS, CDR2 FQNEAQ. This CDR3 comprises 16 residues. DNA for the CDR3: TGTGCCAGCAGCTTATTGGCTTCCGGGGTGAACACTGAAGCTTTCTTT. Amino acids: CASSLLASGVNTEAFF.

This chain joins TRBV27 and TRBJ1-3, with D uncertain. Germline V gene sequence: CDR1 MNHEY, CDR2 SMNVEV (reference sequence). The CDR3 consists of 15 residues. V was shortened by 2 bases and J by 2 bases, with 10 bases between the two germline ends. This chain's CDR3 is CASSLIGGPGNTIYF. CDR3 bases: TGTGCCAGCAGTTTAATAGGCGGACCTGGAAACACCATATATTTT.

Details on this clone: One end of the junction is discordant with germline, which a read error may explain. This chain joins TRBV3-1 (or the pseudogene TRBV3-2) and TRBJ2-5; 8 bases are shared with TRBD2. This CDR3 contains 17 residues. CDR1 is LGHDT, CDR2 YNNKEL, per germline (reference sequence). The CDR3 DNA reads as TGTGCCAGCAGCCCAGGATCGGAGCGGGGGATTCAAGGGACCCAGTACTTC. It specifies CASSPGSERGIQGTQYF.

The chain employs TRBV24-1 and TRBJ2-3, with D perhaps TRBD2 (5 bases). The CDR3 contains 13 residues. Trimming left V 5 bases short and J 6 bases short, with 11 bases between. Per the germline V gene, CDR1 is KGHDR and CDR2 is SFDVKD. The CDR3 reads CATSVGGADTQYF. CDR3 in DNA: TGTGCCACCAGTGTAGGAGGAGCGGATACGCAGTATTTT.

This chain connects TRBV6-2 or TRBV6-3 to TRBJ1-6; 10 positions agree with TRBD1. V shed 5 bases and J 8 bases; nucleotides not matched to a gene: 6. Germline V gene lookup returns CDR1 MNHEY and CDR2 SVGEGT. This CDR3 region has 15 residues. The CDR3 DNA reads TGTGCCAGCAGTCTCCCGGGACAGGGGTATTCACCCCTCCACTTT. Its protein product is CASSLPGQGYSPLHF.

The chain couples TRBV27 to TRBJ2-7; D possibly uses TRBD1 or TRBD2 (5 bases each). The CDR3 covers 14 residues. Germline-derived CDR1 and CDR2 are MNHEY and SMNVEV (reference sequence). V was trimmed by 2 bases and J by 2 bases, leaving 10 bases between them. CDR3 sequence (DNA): TGTGCCAGCAGTTTAGACGGGGCCGCCTACGAGCAGTACTTC. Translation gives CASSLDGAAYEQYF.

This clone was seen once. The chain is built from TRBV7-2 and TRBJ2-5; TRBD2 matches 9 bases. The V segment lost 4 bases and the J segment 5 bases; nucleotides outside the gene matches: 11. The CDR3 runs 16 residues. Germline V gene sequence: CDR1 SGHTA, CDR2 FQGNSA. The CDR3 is CASSYGLGTSRETQYF. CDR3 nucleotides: TGTGCCAGCAGCTACGGACTAGGGACTAGCCGTGAGACCCAGTACTTC. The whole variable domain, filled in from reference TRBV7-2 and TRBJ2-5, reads GAGVSQSPSNKVTEKGKDVELRCDPISGHTALYWYRQSLGQGLEFLIYFQGNSAPDKSGLPSDRFSAERTGGSVSTLTIQRTQQEDSAVYLCASSYGLGTSRETQYFGPGTRLLVL.

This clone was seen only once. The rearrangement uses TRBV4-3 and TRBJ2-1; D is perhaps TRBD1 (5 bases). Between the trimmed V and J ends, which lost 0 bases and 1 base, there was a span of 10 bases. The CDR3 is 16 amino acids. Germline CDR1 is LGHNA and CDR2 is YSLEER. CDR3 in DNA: TGCGCCAGCAGCCAAGAAGGGGTAGTTTCCTACAATGAGCAGTTCTTC. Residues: CASSQEGVVSYNEQFF.

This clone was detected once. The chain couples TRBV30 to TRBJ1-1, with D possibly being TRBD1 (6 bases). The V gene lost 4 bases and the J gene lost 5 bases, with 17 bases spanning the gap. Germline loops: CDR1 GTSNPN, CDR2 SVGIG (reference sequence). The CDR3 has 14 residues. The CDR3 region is CAWTIATGGTEAFF. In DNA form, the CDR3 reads TGTGCCTGGACCATAGCGACAGGCGGAACTGAAGCTTTCTTT.

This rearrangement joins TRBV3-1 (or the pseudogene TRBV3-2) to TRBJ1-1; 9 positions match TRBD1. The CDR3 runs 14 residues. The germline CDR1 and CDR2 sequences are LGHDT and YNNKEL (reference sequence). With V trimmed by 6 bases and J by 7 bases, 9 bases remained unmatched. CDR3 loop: CASRQRDRGGEAFF. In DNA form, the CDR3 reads TGTGCCAGCAGGCAACGTGACAGGGGGGGTGAAGCTTTCTTT.